One and the same sample provided the 32 T cell receptor beta chains below, sequenced in a study of blood T cell repertoires in COVID-19. Sequencing was performed with immunoSEQ multiplex PCR; in TCRdb, only in-frame clones are kept and a portion is missing. This sample yields hundreds of thousands of clones, of which approximately 86% are seen a single time; under 8.5% belongs to the top ten. Sequencing was performed on peripheral blood. These receptors were obtained from a woman aged 55-75 years with COVID-19, enrolled during active disease.

This chain joins TRBV5-4 and TRBJ2-1, with 14 bases fitting TRBD2. The V and J ends lost 4 bases and 4 bases, in that order; junction bases with no gene match: 7. The germline V gene encodes CDR1 SGHNT and CDR2 YYREEE (reference sequence). This CDR3 has 17 residues. The CDR3 DNA reads TGTGCCAGCAGCCGCGGACTAGCGGGGGGCCTATACAATGAGCAGTTCTTC. Amino acid sequence: CASSRGLAGGLYNEQFF.

This clone was picked up a small number of times. V is TRBV6-5 and J is TRBJ2-1; 8 bases map to TRBD2. The trim removed 2 bases at V and 5 bases at J, leaving 8 bases unmatched. CDR1 and CDR2 (germline): MNHEY, SVGAGI. There are 16 residues in the CDR3. The CDR3 loop reads CASSYLRGGRNNEQFF. CDR3 bases: TGTGCCAGCAGTTACCTTCGGGGGGGCAGAAACAATGAGCAGTTCTTC.

The V and J genes are TRBV3-1 (or the pseudogene TRBV3-2) and TRBJ2-7; a possible D gene is TRBD2 (5 bases). The CDR3 totals 13 residues. V gave up 0 bases and J gave up 6 bases, with 9 bases separating them. Germline CDR1 reads LGHDT; CDR2 reads YNNKEL (reference sequence). CDR3 DNA sequence: TGTGCCAGCAGCCAAGATTGGGAGCGCGAGCAGTACTTC. As protein: CASSQDWEREQYF.

The chain combines TRBV7-2 with TRBJ2-7; 8 nucleotides align to TRBD1. The germline CDR1 and CDR2 sequences are SGHTA and FQGNSA. CDR3 size: 15 residues. With 5 bases clipped from V and 2 bases from J, the junction kept 8 bases outside the gene matches. This CDR3 is CASSRDRYIAYEQYF. In nucleotides, the CDR3 is TGTGCCAGCAGCCGGGACAGGTATATCGCCTACGAGCAGTACTTC.

This clone was observed a single time. The chain links TRBV12-5 to TRBJ1-5, with unresolved D. The CDR3 is made up of 17 amino acids. From germline, CDR1 is LGHNT and CDR2 FRNRAP. Trimming left V 0 bases short and J 7 bases short, with 19 bases between. Here the CDR3 DNA reads TGTGCTAGTGGTTTGGTACAAGGAGGTCCTCTGGGGCAGCCCCAGCATTTT. This sequence encodes CASGLVQGGPLGQPQHF. Variable domain in full (rest from reference TRBV12-5 and TRBJ1-5): DARVTQTPRHKVTEMGQEVTMRCQPILGHNTVFWYRQTMMQGLELLAYFRNRAPLDDSGMPKDRFSAEMPDATLATLKIQPSEPRDSAVYFCASGLVQGGPLGQPQHFGDGTRLSIL.

The chain links TRBV6-1 to TRBJ2-1; no definite D call. Germline CDR1 reads MNHNS; CDR2 reads SASEGT. The length of the CDR3 is 16 residues. Trimming shortened V by 1 base and J by 0 bases, and 10 bases separated the two germline ends. CDR3 region: CASSEVHRSSYNEQFF. DNA of the CDR3: TGTGCCAGCAGTGAAGTACACCGGAGCTCCTACAATGAGCAGTTCTTC.

This clone was picked up many times. This chain joins TRBV7-3 and TRBJ1-1; no firm D call. V was clipped by 2 bases and J by 5 bases, with 18 bases between them. The CDR3 is made up of 16 amino acids. The germline CDR1 and CDR2 sequences are SGHTA and FQGTGA. The CDR3: CASSLDGRSGRTEAFF. CDR3 DNA sequence: TGTGCCAGCAGCTTAGATGGAAGGAGTGGGAGAACTGAAGCTTTCTTT.

The J gene is TRBJ1-3, the V gene TRBV18; TRBD1 agrees at 7 bases. Germline CDR1 KGHSH, CDR2 LQKENI. The CDR3 extends over 16 amino acids. The V and J ends lost 4 bases and 0 bases, in that order; junction bases with no gene match: 6. The CDR3, as DNA: TGTGCCAGCTCACTAGGACAGGCTAGCTCTGGAAACACCATATATTTT. Its translation: CASSLGQASSGNTIYF.

Comments on this clone: Other DNA sequences in this specimen translate into the identical CDR3. The V call is TRBV28, the J call TRBJ2-7, with no clear D. Germline CDR1 is MDHEN and CDR2 is SYDVKM. The length of the CDR3 is 11 residues. Trimming removed 6 bases from V and 0 bases from J, with 3 bases in between. The CDR3 DNA reads as TGTGCCAGCAGCATCTCCTACGAGCAGTACTTC. This codes for CASSISYEQYF.

The CDR3 sequence is CASSYPSGGGYEQYF. As DNA, the CDR3 is TGTGCCAGCAGTTACCCGTCGGGGGGCGGCTACGAGCAGTACTTC. This chain connects TRBV6-2 or TRBV6-3 to TRBJ2-7, with D possibly matching TRBD2 (7 bases). The CDR3 loop spans 15 amino acids. V lost 2 bases and J lost 3, with 14 bases in between. CDR1 and CDR2 (germline): MNHEY, SVGEGT.

This sequence joins TRBV27 and TRBJ1-5; 7 bases agree with TRBD1. From germline, CDR1 is MNHEY and CDR2 SMNVEV (reference sequence). The CDR3 covers 19 residues. The J segment lost 2 bases and the V segment lost 5 bases, leaving 18 bases of the junction unmatched. The CDR3 sequence is CASSLPGTEEKGGNQPQHF. The CDR3 DNA sequence: TGTGCCAGCAGTCTTCCCGGGACAGAAGAAAAAGGTGGCAATCAGCCCCAGCATTTT.

CDR3 nucleotides: TGTGCCAGCAGCTCGGGACAGGCTTCTAACTATGGCTACACCTTC. Its protein is CASSSGQASNYGYTF. The chain is built from TRBV11-3 and TRBJ1-2; 8 bases align to TRBD1. The CDR3 contains 15 residues. V shed 4 bases, J shed 0 bases, and the junction held 4 bases outside the gene matches. The germline V gene encodes CDR1 SGHNT and CDR2 YENEEA.

This clone was seen only once. The V gene is TRBV10-3, the J gene TRBJ2-4; no definite D call. The CDR3 totals 17 residues. The V gene's germline CDR1 is ENHRY and CDR2 SYGVKD. Trimming stripped 8 bases from V and 5 bases from J, with 25 bases between. The CDR3 sequence is CAISVDSAQTPENIQYF. CDR3 sequence (DNA): TGTGCCATCTCAGTCGACTCGGCTCAGACGCCGGAAAACATTCAGTACTTC.

This clone was recorded once. J is TRBJ2-4 and V is TRBV9; TRBD2 might be the D (7 bases). Germline V gene data show CDR1 as SGDLS and CDR2 as YYNGEE. Between the trimmed V and J ends, which lost 1 base and 1 base, there was a span of 15 bases. The CDR3 covers 17 residues. The CDR3, as DNA: TGTGCCAGCAGCGTAACAGGTGGGGGGGCGGCCAAAAACATTCAGTACTTC. It codes for CASSVTGGGAAKNIQYF.

The V call is TRBV15, the J call TRBJ2-7; 7 bases match TRBD1. The germline gives CDR1 LNHNV, CDR2 YYDKDF (reference sequence). V shed 5 bases and J 5 bases; nucleotides not matched to a gene: 12. This CDR3 spans 15 amino acids. CDR3 loop: CATSPVLTGEHEQYF. The CDR3 region has the DNA TGTGCCACCAGCCCCGTTTTAACAGGGGAGCACGAGCAGTACTTC.

The chain uses TRBV7-3 and TRBJ1-1, with TRBD1 as a possible D gene (5 bases). The CDR3 consists of 14 residues. Germline CDR1 reads SGHTA; CDR2 reads FQGTGA. V was pared by 5 bases and J by 3 bases, with 13 bases between. CDR3 in amino acids: CASSPKGWDTEAFF. The DNA of the CDR3 is TGTGCCAGCAGCCCCAAGGGGTGGGACACTGAAGCTTTCTTT.

V gene TRBV7-9 combines with J gene TRBJ1-2, with TRBD1 matching 8 bases. Per germline, CDR1 SEHNR and CDR2 FQNEAQ (reference sequence). This CDR3 is built from 15 residues. V trimming: 1 base; J trimming: 7 bases; junction bases outside the gene matches: 8. The CDR3 sequence is CASSLVGQGATGYTF. The CDR3 bases are TGTGCCAGCAGCTTAGTGGGCCAGGGGGCGACTGGCTACACCTTC.

The chain couples TRBV5-8 to TRBJ1-1; D gene unclear. Per the germline V gene, CDR1 is SGHTS and CDR2 is YDEGEE. The CDR3 loop spans 14 amino acids. V lost 0 bases, J lost 0 bases, and 6 bases lay in between. The CDR3 region has the DNA TGTGCCAGCAGCTTGGGGCCGCTGAACACTGAAGCTTTCTTT. Translation gives CASSLGPLNTEAFF. Using reference TRBV5-8 and TRBJ1-1 for the parts outside the CDR3, the full variable domain is EAGVTQSPTHLIKTRGQQATLRCSPISGHTSVYWYQQALGLGLQFLLWYDEGEERNRGNFPPRFSGRQFPNYSSELNVNALELEDSALYLCASSLGPLNTEAFFGQGTRLTVV.

The chain carries TRBV5-4 and TRBJ2-5; D might be TRBD2 (7 bases). The V gene's germline CDR1 is SGHNT and CDR2 YYREEE (reference sequence). The CDR3 is 16 residues long. V lost 3 bases, J lost 3 bases, and 18 bases lay in between. CDR3 DNA sequence: TGTGCCAGCAGCTCGAGGTGGGGGGGGCTGAAAGAGACCCAGTACTTC. Translating it yields CASSSRWGGLKETQYF.

The chain joins TRBV4-2 to TRBJ1-5, with a possible D match to TRBD1 (5 bases). Trimming took off 3 bases at V and 7 bases at J, with 13 bases between the two ends. Germline V CDR1 and CDR2: LGHNA, YNFKEQ. CDR3 length equals 14 residues. CDR3 in amino acids: CASSQPTGKQPQHF. The CDR3 DNA follows: TGTGCCAGCAGCCAGCCCACAGGTAAACAGCCCCAGCATTTT.

The gene calls are TRBV10-2 and TRBJ2-1; TRBD1 matches at 7 bases. V lost 7 bases, J lost 6 bases, and 9 bases stayed unmatched. Germline V gene sequence: CDR1 WSHSY, CDR2 SAAADI. This CDR3 has 14 amino acids. The CDR3 DNA follows: TGCGCCAGCATTCGGGACAGCCTCTCCAATGAGCAGTTCTTC. Translated: CASIRDSLSNEQFF.

The rearrangement links TRBV4-2 to TRBJ1-1, with 8 bases that match TRBD1. Losses at the gene ends were 1 base for V and 7 bases for J; bases not matched to a gene: 8. Per germline, CDR1 LGHNA and CDR2 YNFKEQ. CDR3 size: 15 residues. CDR3 nucleotide sequence: TGTGCCAGCAGCCAAGCGGGACAGGCCGGCAGTGAAGCTTTCTTT. Its translation: CASSQAGQAGSEAFF.

The chain uses TRBV7-8 and TRBJ2-1; D gene unclear. From germline, CDR1 is SGHVS and CDR2 FQNEAQ. Trimming pared 1 base from V and 4 bases from J, leaving 17 bases between. This CDR3 contains 17 residues. The CDR3 spells CASSLVSPYAAYNEQFF. The DNA of the CDR3 is TGTGCCAGCAGCTTAGTGAGCCCGTATGCTGCTTACAATGAGCAGTTCTTC.

This clone showed up many times. The chain has TRBV30 and TRBJ1-5, with 8 bases fitting TRBD1. V lost 2 bases, J lost 0 bases, and 3 bases stayed unmatched. Germline loops: CDR1 GTSNPN, CDR2 SVGIG (reference sequence). The CDR3 is 15 amino acids. The CDR3 loop reads CAWSSGGSSNQPQHF. The CDR3 nucleotides are TGTGCCTGGAGTTCAGGGGGCAGTAGCAATCAGCCCCAGCATTTT.

The rearrangement uses TRBV10-3 and TRBJ1-1, with unresolved D. Trimming took 0 bases from V and 6 from J, leaving 5 bases between them. There are 12 residues in the CDR3. Germline loops: CDR1 ENHRY, CDR2 SYGVKD. The CDR3 DNA follows: TGTGCCATCAGTGAGTCCCAGGCTGAAGCTTTCTTT. Its protein product is CAISESQAEAFF.

This clone was detected a few times. The V call is TRBV7-9, the J call TRBJ1-6; D gene ambiguous. Germline V gene data show CDR1 as SEHNR and CDR2 as FQNEAQ (reference sequence). The CDR3 extends over 14 amino acids. Trimming left V 8 bases short and J 7 bases short, with 15 bases between. The CDR3 DNA sequence: TGTGCCAGCCGGAAGGCGGAACCCAATTCACCCCTCCACTTT. Amino acids: CASRKAEPNSPLHF.

V and J are TRBV11-2 and TRBJ2-5; the match to TRBD2 covers 11 bases. V dropped 6 bases and J dropped 1; count of bases not matched to a gene: 4. CDR1 is SGHAT and CDR2 is FQNNGV in the germline V gene. The CDR3 contains 15 residues. The CDR3 DNA reads TGTGCCAGCAGTGAAGGACTAGCGGGCCAAGAGACCCAGTACTTC. Its protein is CASSEGLAGQETQYF.

The rearrangement joins TRBV7-2 to TRBJ2-7, with D maybe TRBD2 (5 bases). Trimming took off 4 bases at V and 7 bases at J, with 26 bases between the two ends. The CDR3 spans 17 residues. The germline V gene encodes CDR1 SGHTA and CDR2 FQGNSA. The CDR3 sequence is CASSSPDIGLPSLEQYF. Here the CDR3 DNA reads TGTGCCAGCAGCTCGCCCGACATTGGACTGCCCTCCTTGGAGCAGTACTTC.

The chain has TRBV7-9 and TRBJ2-3; D possibly corresponds to TRBD1 (6 bases). CDR1 is SEHNR, CDR2 FQNEAQ, per germline (reference sequence). The CDR3 has 15 residues. Trimming took off 4 bases at V and 10 bases at J, with 21 bases between the two ends. CDR3 nucleotide sequence: TGTGCCAGCAGCTCTAGCCGGGACATAAAGGTGTCGCAGTATTTT. Amino acid sequence: CASSSSRDIKVSQYF.

As regards this clone: Other DNA sequences within the sample encode an identical CDR3. The chain has TRBV2 and TRBJ2-3; 14 bases are shared with TRBD2. The germline V gene has CDR1 SNHLY and CDR2 FYNNEI. The trim removed 6 bases at V and 1 base at J, leaving 3 bases unmatched. The CDR3 is made up of 16 amino acids. CDR3 DNA sequence: TGTGCCAGCAGCGGGGGACTAGCGGGGGGCACAGATACGCAGTATTTT. It specifies CASSGGLAGGTDTQYF.

The V and J genes are TRBV2 and TRBJ1-1; 7 bases are shared with TRBD1. The V gene end was trimmed by 10 bases and the J gene end by 1 base; junction bases not matched to a gene: 15. Germline values: CDR1 SNHLY, CDR2 FYNNEI. The CDR3 consists of 16 residues. The CDR3 is CATVSRKGQRNTEAFF. CDR3 DNA sequence: TGTGCCACAGTGAGTAGAAAGGGACAGAGGAACACTGAAGCTTTCTTT.

The genes are TRBV7-2 and TRBJ2-5; TRBD2 might be the D (5 bases). The germline V gene has CDR1 SGHTA and CDR2 FQGNSA. V lost 6 bases and J lost 0, with 26 bases in between. The CDR3 length is 19 residues. This CDR3 is CASSKEGKGNYAYQETQYF. CDR3 DNA: TGTGCCAGCAGTAAAGAGGGAAAAGGAAATTACGCGTACCAAGAGACCCAGTACTTC. Together with reference TRBV7-2 and TRBJ2-5, the CDR3 gives the full variable domain: GAGVSQSPSNKVTEKGKDVELRCDPISGHTALYWYRQSLGQGLEFLIYFQGNSAPDKSGLPSDRFSAERTGGSVSTLTIQRTQQEDSAVYLCASSKEGKGNYAYQETQYFGPGTRLLVL.